This T cell receptor beta chain was recorded in a study of CXCR3-negative and CXCR3-positive naive CD8 T cells. Findings and limits, study-wide: Hydrophobicity of TRB CDR3s was greater in CXCR3-positive naive cells than in CXCR3-negative naive cells. TRBV-TRBJ usage matched between naive CXCR3-negative and CXCR3-positive cells but not between memory cells.

Naive CD8+ T cells displayed a CD45RO-CCR7+CD27+CD95- phenotype. A remark on this clonotype: Antigen specificity is unknown.

This CDR3 has 16 residues. CDR1 and CDR2 from the germline V gene are SQVTM and ANQGSEA. The authors prepared UMI-labeled TRB cDNA libraries by 5' RACE. TCRdb reanalyzed the 5' RACE reads, giving one entry per CDR3 protein sequence and no DNA. The table for this sample gives thousands of distinct CDR3 sequences. The TCR comes from a human donor in good health. Some clones in this sample may be carry-over from other donors' samples. The genes are TRBV29-1 and TRBJ2-2; TCRdb names TRBD2, which stays unverified in the absence of DNA. Sequenced material: naive CXCR3+ CD8+ T cells from blood. The subset is: CD45RO-CCR7+CD27+CD95- naive CD8+ T cells expressing CXCR3 (TNR3+). The CDR3 spells CSVEGVRGSNTGELFF.